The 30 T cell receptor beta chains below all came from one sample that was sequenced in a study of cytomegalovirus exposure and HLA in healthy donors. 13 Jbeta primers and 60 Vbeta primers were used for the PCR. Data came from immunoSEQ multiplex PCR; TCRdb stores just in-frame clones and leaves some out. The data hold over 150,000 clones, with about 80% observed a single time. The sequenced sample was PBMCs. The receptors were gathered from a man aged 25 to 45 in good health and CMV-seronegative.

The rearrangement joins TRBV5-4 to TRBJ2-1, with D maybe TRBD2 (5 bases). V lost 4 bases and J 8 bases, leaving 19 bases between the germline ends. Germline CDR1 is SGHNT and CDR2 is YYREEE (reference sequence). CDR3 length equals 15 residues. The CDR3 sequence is CASSLPAFSRDEQFF. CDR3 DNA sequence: TGTGCCAGCAGCCTCCCGGCCTTTTCGAGGGATGAGCAGTTCTTC.

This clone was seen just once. CDR3 DNA: TGTGCCAGCAGTCCCGGACAGGGAAGAGATACGCAGTATTTT. Its translation: CASSPGQGRDTQYF. The chain has TRBV27 and TRBJ2-3, with 8 nucleotides matching TRBD1. The length of the CDR3 is 14 residues. V dropped 5 bases and J dropped 5; count of bases not matched to a gene: 6. The germline gives CDR1 MNHEY, CDR2 SMNVEV (reference sequence).

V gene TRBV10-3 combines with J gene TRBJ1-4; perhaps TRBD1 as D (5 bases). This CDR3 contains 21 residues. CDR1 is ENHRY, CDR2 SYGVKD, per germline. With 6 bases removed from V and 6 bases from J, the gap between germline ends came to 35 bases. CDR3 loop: CAISVLPPTGGADFAYEKLFF. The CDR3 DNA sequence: TGTGCCATCAGCGTACTACCCCCAACCGGCGGGGCAGACTTCGCCTATGAAAAACTGTTTTTT.

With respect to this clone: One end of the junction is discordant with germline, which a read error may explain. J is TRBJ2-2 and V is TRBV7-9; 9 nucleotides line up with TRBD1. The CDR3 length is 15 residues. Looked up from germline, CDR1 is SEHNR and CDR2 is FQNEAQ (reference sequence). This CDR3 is CSSSYKQGAVGELFF. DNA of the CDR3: TGTTCCAGCAGCTACAAACAGGGGGCTGTCGGGGAGCTGTTTTTT.

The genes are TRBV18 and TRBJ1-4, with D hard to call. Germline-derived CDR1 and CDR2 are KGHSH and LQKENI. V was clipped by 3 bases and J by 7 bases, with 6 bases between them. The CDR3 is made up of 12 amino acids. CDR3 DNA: TGTGCCAGCTCACCCTATGGTGAAAAACTGTTTTTT. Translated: CASSPYGEKLFF.

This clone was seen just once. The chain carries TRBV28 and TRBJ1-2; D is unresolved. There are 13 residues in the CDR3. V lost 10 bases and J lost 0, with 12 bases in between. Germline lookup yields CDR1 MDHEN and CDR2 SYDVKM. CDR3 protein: CATEISTNYGYTF. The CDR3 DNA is TGTGCCACGGAGATCAGCACTAACTATGGCTACACCTTC.

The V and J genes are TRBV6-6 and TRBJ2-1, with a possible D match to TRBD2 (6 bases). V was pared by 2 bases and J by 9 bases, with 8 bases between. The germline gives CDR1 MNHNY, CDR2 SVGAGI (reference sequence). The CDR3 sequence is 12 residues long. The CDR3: CASSYGGFEQFF. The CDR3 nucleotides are TGTGCCAGCAGTTACGGGGGGTTTGAGCAGTTCTTC.

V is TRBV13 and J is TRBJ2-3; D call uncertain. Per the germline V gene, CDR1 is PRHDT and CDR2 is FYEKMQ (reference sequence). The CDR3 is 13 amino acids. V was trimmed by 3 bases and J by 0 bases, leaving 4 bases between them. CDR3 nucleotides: TGTGCCAGCAGCTTTTCTAGCACAGATACGCAGTATTTT. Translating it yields CASSFSSTDTQYF.

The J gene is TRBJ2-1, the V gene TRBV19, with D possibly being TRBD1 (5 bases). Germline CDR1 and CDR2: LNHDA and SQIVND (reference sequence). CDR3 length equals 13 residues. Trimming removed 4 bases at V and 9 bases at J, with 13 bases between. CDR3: CASSTSTDGEQFF. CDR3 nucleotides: TGTGCCAGTAGTACCTCGACAGACGGTGAGCAGTTCTTC. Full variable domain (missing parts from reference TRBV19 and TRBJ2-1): DGGITQSPKYLFRKEGQNVTLSCEQNLNHDAMYWYRQDPGQGLRLIYYSQIVNDFQKGDIAEGYSVSREKKESFPLTVTSAQKNPTAFYLCASSTSTDGEQFFGPGTRLTVL.

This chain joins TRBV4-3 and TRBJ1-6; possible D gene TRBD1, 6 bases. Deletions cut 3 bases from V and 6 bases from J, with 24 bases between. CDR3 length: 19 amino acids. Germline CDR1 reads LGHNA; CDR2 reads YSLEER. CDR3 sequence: CASSHPRKGRGYGNSPLHF. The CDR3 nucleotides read TGCGCCAGCAGCCACCCGCGGAAGGGCAGGGGTTACGGTAATTCACCCCTCCACTTT.

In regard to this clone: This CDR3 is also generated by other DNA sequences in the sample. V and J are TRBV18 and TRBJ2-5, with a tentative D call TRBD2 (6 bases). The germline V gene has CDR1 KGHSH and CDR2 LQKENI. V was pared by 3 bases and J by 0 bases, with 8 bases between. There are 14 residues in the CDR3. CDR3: CASSPAGHQETQYF. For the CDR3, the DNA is TGTGCCAGCTCACCTGCGGGACACCAAGAGACCCAGTACTTC.

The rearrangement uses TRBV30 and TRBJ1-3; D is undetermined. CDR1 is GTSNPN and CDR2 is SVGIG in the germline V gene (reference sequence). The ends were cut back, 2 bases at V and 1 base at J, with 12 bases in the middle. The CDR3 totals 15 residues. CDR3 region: CAWSPSGRSGNTIYF. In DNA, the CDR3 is TGTGCCTGGAGTCCCTCAGGTAGATCTGGAAACACCATATATTTT.

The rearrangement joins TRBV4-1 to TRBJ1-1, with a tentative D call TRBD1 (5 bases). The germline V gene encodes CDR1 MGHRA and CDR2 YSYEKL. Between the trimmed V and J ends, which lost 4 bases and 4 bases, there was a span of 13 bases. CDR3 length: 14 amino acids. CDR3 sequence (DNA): TGCGCCAGCAGCCGGGGCCCGCGAGGCACTGAAGCTTTCTTT. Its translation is CASSRGPRGTEAFF.

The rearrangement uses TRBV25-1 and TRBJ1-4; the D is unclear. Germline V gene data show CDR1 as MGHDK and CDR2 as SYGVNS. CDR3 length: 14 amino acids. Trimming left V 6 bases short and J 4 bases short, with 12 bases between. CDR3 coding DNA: TGTGCCAGCAGGTCCGGGAACCTTAATGAAAAACTGTTTTTT. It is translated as CASRSGNLNEKLFF.

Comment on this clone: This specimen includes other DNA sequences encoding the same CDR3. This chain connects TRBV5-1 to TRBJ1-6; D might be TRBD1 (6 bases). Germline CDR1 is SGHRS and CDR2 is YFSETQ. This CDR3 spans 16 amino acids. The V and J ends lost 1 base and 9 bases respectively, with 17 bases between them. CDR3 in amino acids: CASSLLGGRDRSPLHF. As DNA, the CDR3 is TGCGCCAGCAGCTTGCTTGGGGGCAGGGACCGTTCACCCCTCCACTTT. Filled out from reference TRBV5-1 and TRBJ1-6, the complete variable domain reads KAGVTQTPRYLIKTRGQQVTLSCSPISGHRSVSWYQQTPGQGLQFLFEYFSETQRNKGNFPGRFSGRQFSNSRSEMNVSTLELGDSALYLCASSLLGGRDRSPLHFGNGTRLTVT.

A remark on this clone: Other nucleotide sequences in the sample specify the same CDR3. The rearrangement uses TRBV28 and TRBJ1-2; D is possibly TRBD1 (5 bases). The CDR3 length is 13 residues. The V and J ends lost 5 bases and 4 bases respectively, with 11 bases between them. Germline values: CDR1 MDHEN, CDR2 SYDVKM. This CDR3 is CASSPRQIYGYTF. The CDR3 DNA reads TGTGCCAGCAGTCCGAGACAGATCTATGGCTACACCTTC.

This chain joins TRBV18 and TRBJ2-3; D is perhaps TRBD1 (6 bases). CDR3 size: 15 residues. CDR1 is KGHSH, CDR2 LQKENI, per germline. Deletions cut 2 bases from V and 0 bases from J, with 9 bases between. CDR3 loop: CASSPGQSSTDTQYF. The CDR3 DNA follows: TGTGCCAGCTCACCAGGACAGTCTAGCACAGATACGCAGTATTTT. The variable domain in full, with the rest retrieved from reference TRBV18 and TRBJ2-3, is NAGVMQNPRHLVRRRGQEARLRCSPMKGHSHVYWYRQLPEEGLKFMVYLQKENIIDESGMPKERFSAEFPKEGPSILRIQQVVRGDSAAYFCASSPGQSSTDTQYFGPGTRLTVL.

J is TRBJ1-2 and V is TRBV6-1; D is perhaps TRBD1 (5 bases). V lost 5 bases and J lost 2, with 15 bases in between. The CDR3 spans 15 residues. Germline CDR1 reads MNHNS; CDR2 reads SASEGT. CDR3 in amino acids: CASSTAGRPNYGYTF. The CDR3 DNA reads TGTGCCAGCAGTACTGCAGGGAGGCCCAACTATGGCTACACCTTC.

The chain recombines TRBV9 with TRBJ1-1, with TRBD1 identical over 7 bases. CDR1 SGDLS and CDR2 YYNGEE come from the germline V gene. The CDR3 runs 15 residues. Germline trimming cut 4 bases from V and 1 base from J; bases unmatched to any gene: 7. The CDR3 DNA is TGTGCCAGCAGCCCCCGAGACAGGGAGAACACTGAAGCTTTCTTT. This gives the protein CASSPRDRENTEAFF. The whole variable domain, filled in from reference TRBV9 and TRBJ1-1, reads DSGVTQTPKHLITATGQRVTLRCSPRSGDLSVYWYQQSLDQGLQFLIQYYNGEERAKGNILERFSAQQFPDLHSELNLSSLELGDSALYFCASSPRDRENTEAFFGQGTRLTVV.

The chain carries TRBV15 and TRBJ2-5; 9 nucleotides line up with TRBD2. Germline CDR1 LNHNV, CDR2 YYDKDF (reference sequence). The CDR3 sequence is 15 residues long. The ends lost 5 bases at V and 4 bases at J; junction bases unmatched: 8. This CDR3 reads CATSPRGSGGETQYF. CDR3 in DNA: TGTGCCACCAGCCCCCGGGGTAGCGGGGGAGAGACCCAGTACTTC.

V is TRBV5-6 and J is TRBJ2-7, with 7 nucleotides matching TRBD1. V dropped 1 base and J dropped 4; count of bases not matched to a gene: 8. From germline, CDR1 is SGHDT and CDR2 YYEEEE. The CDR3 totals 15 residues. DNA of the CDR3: TGTGCCAGCAGCTTGCTCGGGACAGCCTTTTACGAGCAGTACTTC. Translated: CASSLLGTAFYEQYF. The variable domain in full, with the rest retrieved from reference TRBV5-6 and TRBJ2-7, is DAGVTQSPTHLIKTRGQQVTLRCSPKSGHDTVSWYQQALGQGPQFIFQYYEEEERQRGNFPDRFSGHQFPNYSSELNVNALLLGDSALYLCASSLLGTAFYEQYFGPGTRLTVT.

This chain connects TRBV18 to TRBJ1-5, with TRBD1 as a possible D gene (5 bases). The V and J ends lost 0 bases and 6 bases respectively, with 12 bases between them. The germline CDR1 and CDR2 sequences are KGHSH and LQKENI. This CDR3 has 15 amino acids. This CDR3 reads CASSPPSGGGQPQHF. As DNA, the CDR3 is TGTGCCAGCTCACCACCGTCGGGGGGAGGTCAGCCCCAGCATTTT. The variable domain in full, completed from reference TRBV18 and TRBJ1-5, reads NAGVMQNPRHLVRRRGQEARLRCSPMKGHSHVYWYRQLPEEGLKFMVYLQKENIIDESGMPKERFSAEFPKEGPSILRIQQVVRGDSAAYFCASSPPSGGGQPQHFGDGTRLSIL.

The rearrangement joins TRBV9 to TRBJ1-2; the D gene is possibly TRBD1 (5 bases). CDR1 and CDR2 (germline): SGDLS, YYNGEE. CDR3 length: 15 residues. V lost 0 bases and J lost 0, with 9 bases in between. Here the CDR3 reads CASSVETAPNYGYTF. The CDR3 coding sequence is TGTGCCAGCAGCGTAGAGACAGCCCCTAACTATGGCTACACCTTC.

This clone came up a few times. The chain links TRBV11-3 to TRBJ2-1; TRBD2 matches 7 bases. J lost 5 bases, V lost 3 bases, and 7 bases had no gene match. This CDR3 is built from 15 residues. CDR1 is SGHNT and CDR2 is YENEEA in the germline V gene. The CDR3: CASSLWGGIDNEQFF. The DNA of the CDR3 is TGTGCCAGCAGCTTGTGGGGGGGAATAGACAATGAGCAGTTCTTC.

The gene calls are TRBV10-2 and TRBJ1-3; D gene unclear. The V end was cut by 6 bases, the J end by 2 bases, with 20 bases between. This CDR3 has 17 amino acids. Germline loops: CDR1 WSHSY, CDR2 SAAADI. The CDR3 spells CASRRVRQLTTGNTIYF. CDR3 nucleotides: TGCGCCAGCAGGAGGGTTAGGCAACTGACAACTGGAAACACCATATATTTT.

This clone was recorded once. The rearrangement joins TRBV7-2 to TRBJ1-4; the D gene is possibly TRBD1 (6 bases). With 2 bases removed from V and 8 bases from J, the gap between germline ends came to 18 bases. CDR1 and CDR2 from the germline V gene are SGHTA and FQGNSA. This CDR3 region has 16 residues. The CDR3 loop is CASSLYSKGGEEKLFF. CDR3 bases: TGTGCCAGCAGCTTATACTCGAAAGGGGGGGAAGAAAAACTGTTTTTT.

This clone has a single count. CDR3 residues: CASSEGQVLYGYTF. DNA of the CDR3: TGTGCCAGCAGTGAAGGACAGGTCCTCTATGGCTACACCTTC. V gene TRBV2 combines with J gene TRBJ1-2; the D gene is possibly TRBD1 (6 bases). V lost 1 base and J lost 4, with 10 bases in between. The CDR3 length is 14 residues. CDR1 and CDR2 (germline): SNHLY, FYNNEI.

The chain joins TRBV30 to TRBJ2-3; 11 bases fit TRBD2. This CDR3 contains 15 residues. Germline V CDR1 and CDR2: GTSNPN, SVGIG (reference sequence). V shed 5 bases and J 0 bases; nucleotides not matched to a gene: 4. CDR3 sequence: CAWALAGGSTDTQYF. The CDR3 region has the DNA TGTGCCTGGGCTCTAGCGGGGGGTAGCACAGATACGCAGTATTTT. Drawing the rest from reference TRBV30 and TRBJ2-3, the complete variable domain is SQTIHQWPATLVQPVGSPLSLECTVEGTSNPNLYWYRQAAGRGLQLLFYSVGIGQISSEVPQNLSASRPQDRQFILSSKKLLLSDSGFYLCAWALAGGSTDTQYFGPGTRLTVL.

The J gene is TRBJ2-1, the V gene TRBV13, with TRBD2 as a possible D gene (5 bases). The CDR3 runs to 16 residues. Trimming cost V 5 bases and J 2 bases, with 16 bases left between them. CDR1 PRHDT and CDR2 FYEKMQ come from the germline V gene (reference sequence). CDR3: CASSPLGDKAYNEQFF. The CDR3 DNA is TGTGCCAGCAGCCCCCTCGGGGATAAGGCCTACAATGAGCAGTTCTTC.

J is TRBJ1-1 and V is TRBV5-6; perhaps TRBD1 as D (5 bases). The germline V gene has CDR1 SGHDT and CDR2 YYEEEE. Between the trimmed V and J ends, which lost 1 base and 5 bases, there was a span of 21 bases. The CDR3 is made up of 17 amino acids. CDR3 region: CASSLPFTGVEGTEAFF. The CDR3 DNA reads TGTGCCAGCAGCTTGCCCTTTACGGGGGTAGAGGGTACTGAAGCTTTCTTT.